The source of this T cell receptor (beta chain) is a study of cytomegalovirus exposure and HLA in healthy donors (dated by TCRdb to 2017 to 2019). For the wider study: An earlier analysis of a few hundred of the donors reported approximately 260 Gb of sequence data and around 100 million unique TCR beta sequences obtained from about 179 million T cells. Typing coverage varied by locus: about 629-630 donors for A, B, C, DRB1 and DQB1; 522 for DQA1; about 590 for DPA1; around 450 for DPB1. In a later genetic analysis, genome-wide SNP genotypes for about 55% of the roughly 700 donors were used, and that subset was treated as a discovery cohort. Several DR-DQ haplotypes were treated as single units for association and clustering because of strong linkage in the cohort. The aim of the study was to test whether cataloging public T cell receptors could identify signatures of past pathogen exposure. In the later analysis, no new phenotypic data were used to find candidate immune exposures; instead, reliance was placed on TCR beta sequences and their occurrence across donors. To study patterns of TCR occurrence, a later analysis re-analyzed previously published TCR beta repertoires from 650 to 750 donors and added high-resolution HLA genotyping. The study used immunosequencing to profile the T cell repertoires of more than 650 subjects and linked those repertoires to cytomegalovirus serostatus. On average, around 200,000 unique TCR beta nucleotide sequences were sequenced per donor among 398 genotyped donors of the cohort, with roughly a sixth of those sequences being non-productive. In addition to the first cohort of roughly 700 subjects, a separate validation cohort of 120 different subjects was used. All discovery cohort repertoires had been generated on a single sequencing platform. Approximately 300 gigabases of sequencing data and around 85 million unique TCR sequences made up an early release that covered nearly 650 HLA-typed donors. To predict cytomegalovirus infection status, the study brought together high-throughput TCR immunosequencing, statistical association of individual TCRs with disease status, and machine learning. Donor age, sex, ethnicity and CMV serostatus were collected together with the repertoire data. Both class I and class II loci were covered by HLA typing, at four-digit resolution. An earlier analysis of around 540 of the donors applied high-throughput TCR beta sequencing to assess whether each TCR beta V gene segment acted as functional or pseudogenic. Of the 300 to 500 genotyped donors, 75% to 85% were placed in the genetic ancestry cluster associated with self-reported Caucasian donors. General conclusions and limits of the study: The earlier analysis of 587 of the donors excluded some 16 rarely observed V segments, including chromosome 9 orphons, because counts were too low. Some IMGT-functional V segments, including TRBV6-2 and TRBV6-3, could not be distinguished by the 87-base-pair reads and were therefore excluded. A later analysis found that HLA-associated TCR beta chains were more clonally expanded and had lower generation probabilities than equally common non-associated chains. When HLA alleles, especially DR and DQ, strongly co-occurred, TCR associations were difficult to assign to individual alleles. It was suggested by the authors that the approach could potentially be generalized to other disease states and immunological phenotypes. This cohort had only TCR beta chains sequenced, and the lack of alpha or paired-chain data limited which features could be detected. At a false discovery rate of 0.05, a later analysis linked around 17,000 TCR beta sequences to specific HLA alleles. A later analysis found that TCR association rates varied across HLA loci, with DRB1 alleles showing the most associated TCRs and HLA-C alleles the fewest. According to a later genetic analysis, donors in an Asian-associated ancestry cluster had fewer N-insertions in productive TCRs than the roughly 670-donor mean. HLA typing was unavailable for some donors at each locus, so association tests used only the typed subset. Correlated functional status among segregating V segments might reflect linkage disequilibrium, but an unknown experimental factor could not be ruled out. Broadly in line with IMGT annotations, most TCR beta V segments showed up in productive rearrangements about 87% or about 30% of the time in an earlier analysis of several hundred of the donors. Cytomegalovirus status was reported to be diagnosed by the classifier with high specificity and sensitivity in both the original and validation cohorts. A cluster of highly shared sequence variants was judged likely to represent a technical artifact of the sequencing pipeline. In vitro tests confirmed that a few of the cytomegalovirus-associated TCR beta chains recognize cytomegalovirus antigens. An association between a missense DCLRE1C variant and V-gene and J-gene trimming of TCR beta chains was found in a later genetic analysis and replicated in an independent cohort. The only immune exposure information available for the cohort was CMV serostatus. A further reported finding was that TCR beta sequences accurately predicted the HLA-A and HLA-B alleles for most subjects in the first cohort. The study gave a list of about 160 TCR beta chains associated with cytomegalovirus. Roughly uniform sequencing depth across donors was assumed in presence/absence analyses, although this assumption may not hold. Several of the top co-occurrence clusters appeared to be linked to parvovirus B19, influenza, CMV and Epstein-Barr virus, according to a later analysis. Most TCR sequences were seen in very few donors, while some public TCRs were found in many individuals. According to a later analysis, most CMV-associated TCR beta chains appeared to be HLA-restricted, and the HLA associations seemed to be driven largely by CMV exposure.

Libraries were prepared through the immunoSEQ multiplex PCR assay. For the multiplex PCR, a mixture combining 60 forward primers for TCR Vbeta segments and 13 reverse primers for TCR Jbeta segments was used. Amplification of the CDR3 region of rearranged TCR beta genes was performed with a multiplex PCR assay on genomic DNA. The Illumina HiSeq System was used to sequence the amplified TCR beta libraries as 87-base-pair reads. The authors processed their data as follows. A later analysis tallied tens of millions of unique TCR beta chains across the 640 or so repertoires, and about 12 million of those chains were shared by two or more donors. Raw reads were error-corrected and collapsed into unique sequences by a nearest-neighbor algorithm in which closely related sequences were merged to remove PCR and sequencing errors. V, D and J gene segments were assigned by aligning CDR3 sequences to IMGT reference sequences. For a sequence to be retained, at least a six-nucleotide match to both a V gene segment and a J gene segment was required. A rearrangement was called productive if the CDR3 had no stop codons and remained in frame with V and J, and every other rearrangement was called non-productive. Following IMGT convention, CDR3 was defined as the stretch from the second conserved V-encoded cysteine to the conserved J-encoded phenylalanine. In an earlier analysis of 500 to 650 of the donors, sequences lacking an unambiguous match to a single V gene segment were excluded. An earlier analysis of 587 of the donors called V segments functional above 56.7% productive rearrangements and segregating when the between-donor standard deviation exceeded 5%. A statistical classification framework was developed to diagnose cytomegalovirus status using the catalog of TCR beta chain sequences. V and J gene assignment, in a later analysis, came from comparing TCR nucleotide sequences with IMGT/GENE-DB human TR gene sequences. In a later analysis, CDR3 sequences and most-parsimonious VDJ recombination scenarios were assigned using the TCRdist pipeline. In a later analysis, every TCR beta chain was defined by the combination of its CDR3 amino acid sequence and its V-gene family, and reads without a unique V-gene family were dropped. In a later analysis, 450 to 600 highly shared, low-generation-probability nucleotide sequences were removed to address suspected cross-contamination and a sequencing artifact. In a later analysis, a clonal expansion index for each public chain was calculated from normalized within-repertoire ranks of inferred template counts. In a later analysis, generation probabilities were computed with a VDJ recombination model fitted to out-of-frame rearrangements, and the resulting probabilities were checked against IGoR. In a later analysis, hypergeometric tests were used to score TCR-TCR, TCR-HLA and TCR-CMV co-occurrence, with a repertoire-size bias correction applied to TCR pairs. To estimate false discovery rates, a later analysis permuted the HLA or CMV assignments 20 times. In a later analysis, co-occurring TCRs were grouped with DBSCAN, and TCRdist sequence similarity was added when clustering was performed within HLA-allele-positive subsets. For co-occurrence clustering, repertoires with fewer than 30,000 or more than 120,000 public chains were excluded, along with 5 or 6 repertoires with anomalous nucleotide sharing. The table comes from immuneACCESS by way of TCRdb, which keeps in-frame sequences with V and J called. Part of the clones is missing from these tables; in studies checked, under half for an unresolved V gene and the rest for unknown reasons. The D gene and trimming were derived from the DNA, and the V and J assignments and clone size from that table. This sample is represented by about 140,000 clones; roughly 85% of them were singletons. The ten biggest clones cover 3.4% of the sample.

A note on this clone: The target of this receptor is not known. There are no base qualities to consult, and no much larger clone falls within one base.

Here V drops 2 bases and J drops 4 bases, and the junction holds 17 bases not matched to any gene. Taken from cysteine to phenylalanine, the CDR3 has 21 residues. Just the 63-base CDR3 DNA is kept, in frame starting at base 1. CDR1 and CDR2 were assigned from the germline V gene as MDHEN and SYDVKM. The cohort comprised 670 or so healthy bone marrow donors. At the time of sampling, all cohort members were nominally healthy, though unrecorded immune exposures were likely present. The donor was CMV seronegative and belonged to the group of 380 or so seronegative cohort members. Each donor provided a peripheral blood sample, and peripheral blood mononuclear cells were used for TCR beta sequencing. Genomic DNA was extracted from the blood cell samples with the Qiagen DNeasy Blood Extraction Kit.

The sample taken for sequencing was PBMCs. The source of this sequence is a male donor in good health and CMV-seronegative. The chain is assembled from TRBV28 and TRBJ2-3, and TRBD2 matches 14 of the central bases. The CDR3 protein sequence reads: CASSLPLGTSGRIGGPDTQYF. DNA sequence: TGTGCCAGCAGTTTACCTCTGGGGACTAGCGGGAGAATTGGGGGCCCAGATACGCAGTATTTT.